These 20 T cell receptor beta chains came from one sample sequenced in a study of blood T cell repertoires in COVID-19. TCRdb keeps only in-frame clones here, not all; method: immunoSEQ multiplex PCR. The table has approximately 240,000 clones, roughly 80% seen once. The source material was peripheral blood. These TCRs come from a woman of 80 years or more with active or convalescent COVID-19.

This rearrangement joins TRBV10-2 to TRBJ1-1, with 8 bases identical to TRBD1. V was clipped by 4 bases and J by 2 bases; unmatched bases: 6. Germline assignment: CDR1 WSHSY and CDR2 SAAADI. The CDR3 consists of 15 residues. The DNA for the CDR3 is TGCGCCAGCAGTGTGGGCAGGGGGCTTAACACTGAAGCTTTCTTT. Translation gives CASSVGRGLNTEAFF.

The chain recombines TRBV19 with TRBJ2-7; TRBD1 is a possible D gene (6 bases). The CDR3 is 14 residues long. V was pared by 2 bases and J by 1 base, with 9 bases between. Germline CDR1 reads LNHDA; CDR2 reads SQIVND (reference sequence). The CDR3 here is CASSIRGNSYEQYF. Written as DNA, the CDR3 is TGTGCCAGTAGTATAAGGGGGAATTCCTACGAGCAGTACTTC.

J is TRBJ1-6 and V is TRBV9; D is unresolved. Trimming stripped 4 bases from V and 10 bases from J, with 18 bases between. Germline values: CDR1 SGDLS, CDR2 YYNGEE. This CDR3 has 15 amino acids. The CDR3 region is CASSLGWEGRSPLHF. In DNA form, the CDR3 reads TGTGCCAGCAGCCTGGGGTGGGAGGGCCGGTCACCCCTCCACTTT.

The chain employs TRBV5-4 and TRBJ2-7; weak D call: TRBD1 (6 bases). The CDR3 loop spans 14 amino acids. V lost 2 bases and J lost 2, with 11 bases in between. Germline CDR1 SGHNT, CDR2 YYREEE (reference sequence). The CDR3 nucleotides read TGTGCCAGCAGCTTTGGACAGAATGCCTACGAGCAGTACTTC. Translating gives CASSFGQNAYEQYF.

The rearrangement links TRBV20-1 to TRBJ1-1; perhaps TRBD1 as D (6 bases). Germline V lookup: CDR1 DFQATT, CDR2 SNEGSKA (reference sequence). The CDR3 runs to 10 residues. CDR3 nucleotides: TGCGGGGGCAAGAACACTGAAGCTTTCTTT. Amino acid sequence: CGGKNTEAFF.

As concerns this clone: Other nucleotide sequences in the sample specify the same CDR3. V gene TRBV5-1 combines with J gene TRBJ2-1; D is uncertain. Trimming pared 0 bases from V and 2 bases from J, leaving 9 bases between. Germline lookup yields CDR1 SGHRS and CDR2 YFSETQ. CDR3 size: 15 residues. Written as DNA, the CDR3 is TGCGCCAGCAGCTTGGCCTCGGGTACCTACAATGAGCAGTTCTTC. It is translated as CASSLASGTYNEQFF.

V is TRBV28 and J is TRBJ1-3, with unresolved D. Per the germline V gene, CDR1 is MDHEN and CDR2 is SYDVKM. The CDR3 consists of 16 residues. V lost 5 bases to trimming and J lost 0 bases, with 14 bases between them. This CDR3 reads CASSPAGRSSGNTIYF. The DNA for the CDR3 is TGTGCCAGCAGTCCAGCGGGGAGAAGCTCTGGAAACACCATATATTTT.

Written as DNA, the CDR3 is TGTGCCAGCAGTAGTGGACAGGGGAATCAGCCCCAGCATTTT. Its translation is CASSSGQGNQPQHF. The rearrangement joins TRBV2 to TRBJ1-5; 9 nucleotides agree with TRBD1. With 5 bases clipped from V and 4 bases from J, the junction kept 3 bases outside the gene matches. Germline V gives CDR1 SNHLY, CDR2 FYNNEI. The CDR3 is 14 residues long. Drawing the rest from reference TRBV2 and TRBJ1-5, the complete variable domain is EPEVTQTPSHQVTQMGQEVILRCVPISNHLYFYWYRQILGQKVEFLVSFYNNEISEKSEIFDDQFSVERPDGSNFTLKIRSTKLEDSAMYFCASSSGQGNQPQHFGDGTRLSIL.

This clone was detected a few times. The V gene is TRBV7-8, the J gene TRBJ2-7; weak D call: TRBD1 (6 bases). The V end was cut by 5 bases, the J end by 0 bases, with 14 bases between. In germline, CDR1 is SGHVS, CDR2 FQNEAQ. The CDR3 is 15 residues long. CDR3 bases: TGTGCCAGCAGCGTTTCCAGGGGATCCTCCTACGAGCAGTACTTC. Translation gives CASSVSRGSSYEQYF.

Here the CDR3 reads CASSLYRLNNEQFF. The CDR3 nucleotides are TGTGCCAGCAGTTTATACAGGCTAAATAATGAGCAGTTCTTC. This rearrangement joins TRBV28 to TRBJ2-1; D is perhaps TRBD1 (5 bases). Germline CDR1 MDHEN, CDR2 SYDVKM. Trimming removed 1 base from V and 7 bases from J, with 11 bases in between. This CDR3 has 14 amino acids.

This chain connects TRBV10-2 to TRBJ2-3; D unclear. The CDR3 is 14 residues long. The V end lost 3 bases, the J end lost 4 bases, and 11 bases lay between the germline ends. The V gene's germline CDR1 is WSHSY and CDR2 SAAADI. The DNA for the CDR3 is TGCGCCAGCAGTGATGGTCTAGTCTCAGATACGCAGTATTTT. This sequence encodes CASSDGLVSDTQYF.

The chain combines TRBV4-2 with TRBJ1-1; possible D gene TRBD1, 6 bases. V lost 0 bases and J 1 base, leaving 18 bases between the germline ends. Looked up from germline, CDR1 is LGHNA and CDR2 is YNFKEQ. CDR3 length equals 18 residues. CDR3 nucleotides: TGTGCCAGCAGCCAAGAGGGGGCCAGGCCCCCGGGGAACACTGAAGCTTTCTTT. As protein: CASSQEGARPPGNTEAFF.

The chain links TRBV18 to TRBJ2-7; 7 bases line up with TRBD1. The CDR3 has 13 residues. Germline CDR1 and CDR2: KGHSH and LQKENI. The V segment lost 4 bases and the J segment 2 bases; nucleotides outside the gene matches: 2. This CDR3 reads CASSRDRAYEQYF. CDR3 in DNA: TGTGCCAGCTCACGAGACAGGGCCTACGAGCAGTACTTC. Variable domain in full (rest from reference TRBV18 and TRBJ2-7): NAGVMQNPRHLVRRRGQEARLRCSPMKGHSHVYWYRQLPEEGLKFMVYLQKENIIDESGMPKERFSAEFPKEGPSILRIQQVVRGDSAAYFCASSRDRAYEQYFGPGTRLTVT.

The gene calls are TRBV7-6 and TRBJ2-1, with D maybe TRBD1 (6 bases). Germline lookup yields CDR1 SGHVS and CDR2 FNYEAQ. Trimming took off 0 bases at V and 7 bases at J, with 16 bases between the two ends. The CDR3 is made up of 16 amino acids. CDR3 sequence: CASSLATGIRVNEQFF. CDR3 sequence (DNA): TGTGCCAGCAGCTTAGCAACAGGGATTCGGGTAAATGAGCAGTTCTTC.

The V call is TRBV5-1, the J call TRBJ2-6, with D uncertain. The V gene's germline CDR1 is SGHRS and CDR2 YFSETQ. V lost 0 bases and J lost 2, with 6 bases in between. CDR3 length: 15 amino acids. CDR3 in amino acids: CASSLGQAGANVLTF. The DNA for the CDR3 is TGCGCCAGCAGCTTGGGCCAGGCTGGGGCCAACGTCCTGACTTTC. The full variable domain, in which reference TRBV5-1 and TRBJ2-6 provide the parts outside the CDR3, is KAGVTQTPRYLIKTRGQQVTLSCSPISGHRSVSWYQQTPGQGLQFLFEYFSETQRNKGNFPGRFSGRQFSNSRSEMNVSTLELGDSALYLCASSLGQAGANVLTFGAGSRLTVL.

This rearrangement joins TRBV10-3 to TRBJ2-2, with 10 bases identical to TRBD2. The CDR3 has 15 residues. J lost 3 bases, V lost 8 bases, and 6 bases had no gene match. Germline CDR1 ENHRY, CDR2 SYGVKD. The CDR3 here is CAISSLAGDTGELFF. CDR3 sequence (DNA): TGTGCCATCTCTAGCCTAGCGGGGGACACCGGGGAGCTGTTTTTT.

The chain has TRBV3-1 (or the pseudogene TRBV3-2) and TRBJ1-1; maybe TRBD1 (5 bases). The germline CDR1 and CDR2 sequences are LGHDT and YNNKEL (reference sequence). V dropped 4 bases and J dropped 7 bases, with 10 bases sitting between them. The CDR3 has 12 residues. CDR3 in amino acids: CASSLGTLEAFF. The CDR3 nucleotides are TGTGCCAGCAGCCTCGGGACTCTTGAAGCTTTCTTT.

A single count supports this clone. The chain combines TRBV6-5 with TRBJ1-4; D call uncertain. Looked up from germline, CDR1 is MNHEY and CDR2 is SVGAGI. The CDR3 sequence is 15 residues long. V was clipped by 10 bases and J by 4 bases, with 19 bases between them. In DNA form, the CDR3 reads TGTGCCACCGCAGTTACGAGGCGGGGTAATGAAAAACTGTTTTTT. Encoded protein: CATAVTRRGNEKLFF.

The rearrangement joins TRBV3-1 (or the pseudogene TRBV3-2) to TRBJ1-3, with D unclear. V was pared by 5 bases and J by 3 bases, with 14 bases between. Germline V lookup: CDR1 LGHDT, CDR2 YNNKEL (reference sequence). This CDR3 is built from 15 residues. CDR3 in amino acids: CASSFWTLDGNTIYF. The CDR3 DNA sequence: TGTGCCAGCAGCTTTTGGACTTTGGATGGAAACACCATATATTTT.

The chain uses TRBV4-1 and TRBJ1-1, with TRBD1 as a possible D gene (5 bases). CDR1 MGHRA and CDR2 YSYEKL come from the germline V gene. The ends were cut back, 4 bases at V and 0 bases at J, with 12 bases in the middle. CDR3 size: 15 residues. The CDR3 DNA reads TGCGCCAGCAGCCTGGAACAGACAGTGAACACTGAAGCTTTCTTT. Translation: CASSLEQTVNTEAFF.